What follows is one T cell receptor (beta chain) and its context. Germline lookup yields CDR1 MDHEN and CDR2 SYDVKM. The CDR3 extends over 16 amino acids. The V segment lost 6 bases and the J segment 3 bases; nucleotides outside the gene matches: 13. The sample is drawn from a study of shared clonotypes between healthy human individuals. Libraries were prepared by immunoSEQ multiplex PCR; TCRdb keeps only in-frame clonotypes and omits some of them. Of some 2,500,000 clones listed, roughly 90% are singletons. This receptor was taken from a man aged 18 to 29 in good health. Some clones in this sample may be carry-over from other donors' samples. The chain employs TRBV28 and TRBJ1-1, with 7 positions matching TRBD1. Sequenced material: naive CD4+ T cells from PBMCs. Subset noted: CD45RA+ positively selected. The chain's CDR3 is CASSILYRGSDTEAFF. CDR3 bases: TGTGCCAGCAGCATCCTATACAGGGGAAGTGACACTGAAGCTTTCTTT.